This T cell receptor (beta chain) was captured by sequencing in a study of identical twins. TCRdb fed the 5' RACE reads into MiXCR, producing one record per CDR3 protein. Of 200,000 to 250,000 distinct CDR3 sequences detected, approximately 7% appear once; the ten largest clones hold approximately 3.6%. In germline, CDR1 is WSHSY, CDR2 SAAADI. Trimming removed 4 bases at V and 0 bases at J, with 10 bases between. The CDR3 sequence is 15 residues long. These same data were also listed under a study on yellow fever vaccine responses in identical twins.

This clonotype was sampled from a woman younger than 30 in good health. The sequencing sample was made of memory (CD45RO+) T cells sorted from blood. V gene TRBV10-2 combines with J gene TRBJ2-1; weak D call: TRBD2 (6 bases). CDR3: CASSGDSSSYNEQFF. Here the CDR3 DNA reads TGCGCCAGCAGTGGGGACTCGAGCTCCTACAATGAGCAGTTCTTC.